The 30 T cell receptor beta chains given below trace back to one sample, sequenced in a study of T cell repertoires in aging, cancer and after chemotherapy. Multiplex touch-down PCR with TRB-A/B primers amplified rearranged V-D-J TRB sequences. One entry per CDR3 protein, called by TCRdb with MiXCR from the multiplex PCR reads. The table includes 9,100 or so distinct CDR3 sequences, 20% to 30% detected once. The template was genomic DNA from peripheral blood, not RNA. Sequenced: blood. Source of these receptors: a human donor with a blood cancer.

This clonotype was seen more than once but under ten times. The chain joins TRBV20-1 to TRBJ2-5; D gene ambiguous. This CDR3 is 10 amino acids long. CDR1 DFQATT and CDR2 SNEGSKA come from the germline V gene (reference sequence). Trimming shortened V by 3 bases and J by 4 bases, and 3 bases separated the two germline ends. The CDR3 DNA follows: TGCAGTGCTAGGGGAGAGACCCAGTACTTC. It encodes CSARGETQYF.

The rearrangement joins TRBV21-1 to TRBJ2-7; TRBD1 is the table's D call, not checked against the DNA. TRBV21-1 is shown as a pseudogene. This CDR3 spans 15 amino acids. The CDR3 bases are TGTGCCAGCATCATTGACAGGTCAAGCTCCTACGAGCAGTACTTC. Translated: CASIIDRSSSYEQYF.

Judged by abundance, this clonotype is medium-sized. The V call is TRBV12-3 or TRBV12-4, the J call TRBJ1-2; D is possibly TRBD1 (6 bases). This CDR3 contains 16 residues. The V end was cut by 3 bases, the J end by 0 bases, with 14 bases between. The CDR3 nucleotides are TGTGCCAGCAGTTTTCTTGGGACACATGCTAACTATGGCTACACCTTC. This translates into CASSFLGTHANYGYTF.

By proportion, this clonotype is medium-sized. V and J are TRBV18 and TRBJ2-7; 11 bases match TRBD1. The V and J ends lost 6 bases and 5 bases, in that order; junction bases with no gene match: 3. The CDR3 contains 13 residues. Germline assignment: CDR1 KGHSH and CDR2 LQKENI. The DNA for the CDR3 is TGTGCCAGCTCCCCGGGACAGGGGGACGAGCAGTACTTC. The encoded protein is CASSPGQGDEQYF.

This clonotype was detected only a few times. Here the CDR3 DNA reads TGCAGTGCTAGGGACAGGGGCCAGATTTCCTACAATGAGCAGTTCTTC. Residues: CSARDRGQISYNEQFF. The gene calls are TRBV20-1 and TRBJ2-1, with TRBD1 matching over 9 bases. The CDR3 loop spans 16 amino acids. The germline V gene has CDR1 DFQATT and CDR2 SNEGSKA (reference sequence). J lost 1 base, V lost 3 bases, and 7 bases had no gene match.

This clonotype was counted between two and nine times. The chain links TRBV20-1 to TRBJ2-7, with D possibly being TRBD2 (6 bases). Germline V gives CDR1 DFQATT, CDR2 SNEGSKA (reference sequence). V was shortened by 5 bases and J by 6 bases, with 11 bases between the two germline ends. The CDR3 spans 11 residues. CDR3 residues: CSARLVGEQYF. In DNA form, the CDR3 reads TGCAGTGCTCGACTAGTGGGCGAGCAGTACTTC.

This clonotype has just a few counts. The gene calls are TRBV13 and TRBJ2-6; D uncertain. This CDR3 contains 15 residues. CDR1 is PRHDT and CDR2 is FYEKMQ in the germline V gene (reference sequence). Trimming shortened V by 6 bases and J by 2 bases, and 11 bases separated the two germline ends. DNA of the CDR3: TGTGCCAGCAGTGAAGTGGGAACTGGGGCCAACGTCCTGACTTTC. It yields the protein CASSEVGTGANVLTF.

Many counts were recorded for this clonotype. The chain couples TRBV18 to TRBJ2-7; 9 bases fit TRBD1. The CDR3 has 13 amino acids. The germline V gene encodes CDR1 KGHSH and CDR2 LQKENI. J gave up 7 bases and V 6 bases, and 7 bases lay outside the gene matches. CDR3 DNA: TGTGCCAGCTCTTCTACAGGGGGCACGGAGCAGTACTTC. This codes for CASSSTGGTEQYF.

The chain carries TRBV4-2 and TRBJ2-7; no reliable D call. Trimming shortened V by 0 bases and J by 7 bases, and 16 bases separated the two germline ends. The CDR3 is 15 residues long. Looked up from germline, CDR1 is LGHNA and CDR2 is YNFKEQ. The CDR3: CASSQDMDMVGEQYF. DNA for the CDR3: TGTGCCAGCAGCCAAGATATGGATATGGTGGGAGAGCAGTACTTC.

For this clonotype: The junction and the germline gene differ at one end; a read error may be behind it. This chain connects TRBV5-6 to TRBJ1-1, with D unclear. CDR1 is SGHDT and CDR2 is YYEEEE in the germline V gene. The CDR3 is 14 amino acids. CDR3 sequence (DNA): TGCGCCAGCAGCCTCCAATCTAGGAACACTGAAGCTTTCTTT. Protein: CASSLQSRNTEAFF. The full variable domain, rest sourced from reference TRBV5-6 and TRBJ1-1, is DAGVTQSPTHLIKTRGQQVTLRCSPKSGHDTVSWYQQALGQGPQFIFQYYEEEERQRGNFPDRFSGHQFPNYSSELNVNALLLGDSALYLCASSLQSRNTEAFFGQGTRLTVV.

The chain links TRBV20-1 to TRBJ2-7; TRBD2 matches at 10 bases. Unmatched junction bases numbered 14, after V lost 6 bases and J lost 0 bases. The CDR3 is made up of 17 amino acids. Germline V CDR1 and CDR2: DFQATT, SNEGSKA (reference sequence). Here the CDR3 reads CSAPGVAGGLSSYEQYF. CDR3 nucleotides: TGCAGTGCCCCAGGGGTAGCGGGGGGCCTAAGCTCCTACGAGCAGTACTTC.

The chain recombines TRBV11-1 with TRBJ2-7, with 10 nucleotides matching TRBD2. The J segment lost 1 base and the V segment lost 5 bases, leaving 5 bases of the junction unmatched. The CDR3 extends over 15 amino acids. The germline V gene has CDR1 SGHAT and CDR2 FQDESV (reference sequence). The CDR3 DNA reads TGTGCCAGCAGCCCGACTAGCGGGTCTTCCTACGAGCAGTACTTC. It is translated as CASSPTSGSSYEQYF. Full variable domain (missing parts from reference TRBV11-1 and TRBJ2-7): EAEVAQSPRYKITEKSQAVAFWCDPISGHATLYWYRQILGQGPELLVQFQDESVVDDSQLPKDRFSAERLKGVDSTLKIQPAELGDSAMYLCASSPTSGSSYEQYFGPGTRLTVT.

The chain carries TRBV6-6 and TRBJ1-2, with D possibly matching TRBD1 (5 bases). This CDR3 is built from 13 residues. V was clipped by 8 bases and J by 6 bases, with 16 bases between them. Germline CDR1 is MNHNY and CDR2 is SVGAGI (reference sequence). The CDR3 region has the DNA TGTGCCAGCGGGGGGAGGAAGTCTGATGGCTACACCTTC. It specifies CASGGRKSDGYTF.

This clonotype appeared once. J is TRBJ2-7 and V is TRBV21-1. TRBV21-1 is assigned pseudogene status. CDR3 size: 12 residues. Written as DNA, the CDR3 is TGTGCCAGCAGCCCCCGACCCCACGAGCAGTACTTC. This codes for CASSPRPHEQYF.

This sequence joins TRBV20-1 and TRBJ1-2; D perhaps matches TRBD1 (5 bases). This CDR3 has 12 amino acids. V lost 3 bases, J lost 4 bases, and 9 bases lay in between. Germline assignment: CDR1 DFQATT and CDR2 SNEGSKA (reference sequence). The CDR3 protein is CSARDGTYGYTF. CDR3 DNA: TGCAGTGCTAGGGACGGGACCTATGGCTACACCTTC.

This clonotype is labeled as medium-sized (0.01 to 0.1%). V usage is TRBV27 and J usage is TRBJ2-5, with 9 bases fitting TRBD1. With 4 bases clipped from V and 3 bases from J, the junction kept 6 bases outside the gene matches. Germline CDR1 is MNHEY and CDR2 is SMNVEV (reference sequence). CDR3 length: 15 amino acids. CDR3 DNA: TGTGCCAGCAGTTGGGGGACAGGGCGGGAAGAGACCCAGTACTTC. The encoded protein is CASSWGTGREETQYF.

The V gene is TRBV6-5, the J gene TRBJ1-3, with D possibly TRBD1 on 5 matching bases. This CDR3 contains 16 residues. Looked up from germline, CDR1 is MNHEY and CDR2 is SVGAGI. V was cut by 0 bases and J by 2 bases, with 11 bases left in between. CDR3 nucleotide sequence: TGTGCCAGCAGTTACTCGGGAACAGGAACTGGAAACACCATATATTTT. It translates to CASSYSGTGTGNTIYF.

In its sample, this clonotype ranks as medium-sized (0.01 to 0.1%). The CDR3 region is CSGGEGYNEQFF. For the CDR3, the DNA is TGCAGTGGTGGGGAGGGATACAATGAGCAGTTCTTC. The rearrangement joins TRBV20-1 to TRBJ2-1; 7 bases fit TRBD2. The CDR3 spans 12 residues. Germline CDR1 DFQATT, CDR2 SNEGSKA (reference sequence). Trimming took 7 bases from V and 4 from J; bases not matched to a gene: 4.

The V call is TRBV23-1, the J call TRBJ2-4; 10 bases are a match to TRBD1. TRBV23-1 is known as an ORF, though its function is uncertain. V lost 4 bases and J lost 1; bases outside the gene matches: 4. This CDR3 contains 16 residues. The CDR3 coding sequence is TGCGCCAGCAGTCCGCCGGGACAGGGGGCCAAAAACATTCAGTACTTC. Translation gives CASSPPGQGAKNIQYF.

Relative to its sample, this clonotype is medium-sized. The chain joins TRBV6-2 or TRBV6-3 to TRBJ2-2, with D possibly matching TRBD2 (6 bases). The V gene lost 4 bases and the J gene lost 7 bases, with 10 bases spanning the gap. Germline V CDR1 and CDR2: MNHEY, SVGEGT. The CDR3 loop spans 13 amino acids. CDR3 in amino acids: CASSFAGYGELFF. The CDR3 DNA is TGTGCCAGCAGTTTCGCGGGGTACGGGGAGCTGTTTTTT.

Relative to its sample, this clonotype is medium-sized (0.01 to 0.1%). The CDR3 spells CATSDRWGQGGDGYTF. The CDR3 DNA follows: TGTGCCACCAGCGACAGGTGGGGACAGGGGGGCGATGGCTACACCTTC. The V call is TRBV15, the J call TRBJ1-2; 11 bases align to TRBD1. Germline V lookup: CDR1 LNHNV, CDR2 YYDKDF (reference sequence). The CDR3 is 16 residues long. Germline trimming cut 5 bases from V and 6 bases from J; bases unmatched to any gene: 11.

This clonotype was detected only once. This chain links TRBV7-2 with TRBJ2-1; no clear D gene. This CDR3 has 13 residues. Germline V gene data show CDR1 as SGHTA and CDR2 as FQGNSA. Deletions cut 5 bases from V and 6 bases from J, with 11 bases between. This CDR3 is CASSRPEFNEQFF. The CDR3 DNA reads TGTGCCAGCAGCCGGCCGGAGTTCAATGAGCAGTTCTTC.

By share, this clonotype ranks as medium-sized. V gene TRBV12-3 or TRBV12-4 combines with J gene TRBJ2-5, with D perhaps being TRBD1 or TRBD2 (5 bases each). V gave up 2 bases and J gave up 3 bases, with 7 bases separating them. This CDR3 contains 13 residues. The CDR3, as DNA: TGTGCCAGCAGTTTACGAGGGGAAGAGACCCAGTACTTC. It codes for CASSLRGEETQYF.

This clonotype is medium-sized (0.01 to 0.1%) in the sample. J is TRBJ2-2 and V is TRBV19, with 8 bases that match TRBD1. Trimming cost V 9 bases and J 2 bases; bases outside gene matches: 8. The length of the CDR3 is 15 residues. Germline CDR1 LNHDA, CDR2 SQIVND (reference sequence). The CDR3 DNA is TGTGCCAGCGTCGGACAGGGACGAAACACCGGGGAGCTGTTTTTT. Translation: CASVGQGRNTGELFF. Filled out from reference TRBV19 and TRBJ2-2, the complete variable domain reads DGGITQSPKYLFRKEGQNVTLSCEQNLNHDAMYWYRQDPGQGLRLIYYSQIVNDFQKGDIAEGYSVSREKKESFPLTVTSAQKNPTAFYLCASVGQGRNTGELFFGEGSRLTVL.

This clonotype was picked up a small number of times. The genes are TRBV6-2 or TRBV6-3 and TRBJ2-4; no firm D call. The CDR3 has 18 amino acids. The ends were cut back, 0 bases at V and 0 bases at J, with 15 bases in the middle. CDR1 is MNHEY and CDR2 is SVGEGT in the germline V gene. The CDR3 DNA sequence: TGTGCCAGCAGTTACTCGAAAAGGGCACACCTAGCCAAAAACATTCAGTACTTC. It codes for CASSYSKRAHLAKNIQYF.

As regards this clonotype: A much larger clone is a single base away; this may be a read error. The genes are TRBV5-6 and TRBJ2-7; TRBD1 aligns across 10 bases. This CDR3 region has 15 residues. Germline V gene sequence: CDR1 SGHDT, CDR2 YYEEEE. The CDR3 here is CASSLLTGGRGERYF. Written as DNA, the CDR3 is TGTGCCAGCAGCTTACTGACAGGGGGCAGGGGCGAGCGGTACTTC.

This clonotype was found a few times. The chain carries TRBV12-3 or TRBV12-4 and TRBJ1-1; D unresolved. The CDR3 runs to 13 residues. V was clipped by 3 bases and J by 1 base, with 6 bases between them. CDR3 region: CASSLGGNTEAFF. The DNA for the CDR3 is TGTGCCAGCAGTTTGGGAGGGAACACTGAAGCTTTCTTT.

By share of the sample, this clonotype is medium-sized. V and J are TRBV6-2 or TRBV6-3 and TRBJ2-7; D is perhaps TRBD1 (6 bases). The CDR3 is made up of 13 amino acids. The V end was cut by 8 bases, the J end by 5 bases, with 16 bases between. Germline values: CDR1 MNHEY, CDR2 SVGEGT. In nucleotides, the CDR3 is TGTGCCAGCGTCCCATGGGGGCGTAACGAGCAGTACTTC. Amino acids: CASVPWGRNEQYF.

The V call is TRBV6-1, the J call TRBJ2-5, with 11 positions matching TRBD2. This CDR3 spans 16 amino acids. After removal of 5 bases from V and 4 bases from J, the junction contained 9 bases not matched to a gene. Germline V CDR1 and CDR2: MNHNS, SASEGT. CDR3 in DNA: TGTGCCAGCAGTCCTCATGGTGGACTAGCGGGAGAGACCCAGTACTTC. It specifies CASSPHGGLAGETQYF.

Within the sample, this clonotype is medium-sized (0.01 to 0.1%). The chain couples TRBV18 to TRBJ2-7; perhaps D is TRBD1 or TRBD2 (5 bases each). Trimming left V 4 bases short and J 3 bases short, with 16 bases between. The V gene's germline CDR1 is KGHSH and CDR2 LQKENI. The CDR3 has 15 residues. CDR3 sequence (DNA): TGTGCCAGCTCACGTTCTGTGGGGGAGCTCTACGAGCAGTACTTC. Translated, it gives CASSRSVGELYEQYF.